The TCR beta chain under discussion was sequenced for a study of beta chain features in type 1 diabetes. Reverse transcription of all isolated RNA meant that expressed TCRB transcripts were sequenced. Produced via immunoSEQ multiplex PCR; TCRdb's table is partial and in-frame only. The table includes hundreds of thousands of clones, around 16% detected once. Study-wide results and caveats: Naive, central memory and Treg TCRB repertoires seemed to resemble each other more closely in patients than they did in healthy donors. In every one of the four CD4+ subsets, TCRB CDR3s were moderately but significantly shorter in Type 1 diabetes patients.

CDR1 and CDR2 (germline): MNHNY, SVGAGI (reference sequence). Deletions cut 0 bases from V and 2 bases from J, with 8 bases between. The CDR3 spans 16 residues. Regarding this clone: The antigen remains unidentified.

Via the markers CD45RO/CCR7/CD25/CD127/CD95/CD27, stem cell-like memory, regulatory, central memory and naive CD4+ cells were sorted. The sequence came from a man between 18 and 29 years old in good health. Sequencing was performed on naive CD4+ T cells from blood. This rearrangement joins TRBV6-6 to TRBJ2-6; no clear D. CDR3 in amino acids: CASSYSSLTGANVLTF. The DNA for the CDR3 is TGTGCCAGCAGTTACTCCAGTTTAACTGGGGCCAACGTCCTGACTTTC.